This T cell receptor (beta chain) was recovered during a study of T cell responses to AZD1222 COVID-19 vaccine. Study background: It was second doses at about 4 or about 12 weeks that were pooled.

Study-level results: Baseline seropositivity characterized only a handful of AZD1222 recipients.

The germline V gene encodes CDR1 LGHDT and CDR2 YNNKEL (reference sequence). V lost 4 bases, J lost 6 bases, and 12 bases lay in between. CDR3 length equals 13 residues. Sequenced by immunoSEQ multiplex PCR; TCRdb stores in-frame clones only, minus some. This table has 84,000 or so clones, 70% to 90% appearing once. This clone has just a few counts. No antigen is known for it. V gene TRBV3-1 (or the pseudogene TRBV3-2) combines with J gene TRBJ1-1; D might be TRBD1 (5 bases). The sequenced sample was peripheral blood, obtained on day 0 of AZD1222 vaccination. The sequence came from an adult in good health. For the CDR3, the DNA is TGTGCCAGCAGCCCTCGGACAACGTCTGAAGCTTTCTTT. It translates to CASSPRTTSEAFF.